These 5 T cell receptor beta chains were all obtained from the same sample, sequenced in a study of cytomegalovirus exposure and HLA in healthy donors. The PCR made use of 60 Vbeta and 13 Jbeta primers. Measured with immunoSEQ multiplex PCR; TCRdb has only the in-frame clones, and not every one. This sample has 70,000 to 100,000 clones, with approximately 68% found just once. Sequencing was performed on PBMCs. These receptors were taken from a woman in her forties or fifties in good health and CMV-seropositive.

The chain employs TRBV5-1 and TRBJ1-1; the match to TRBD1 covers 11 bases. The CDR3 extends over 14 amino acids. CDR1 is SGHRS, CDR2 YFSETQ, per germline. Trimming removed 4 bases from V and 7 bases from J; junction bases left unmatched: 6. The CDR3 protein is CASSPDRGRGEAFF. CDR3 coding DNA: TGCGCCAGCAGCCCGGACAGGGGGCGAGGTGAAGCTTTCTTT.

A few counts support this clone. This same CDR3 is encoded by further DNA sequences in the sample. CDR3 loop: CASSQDWTGISYEQYF. DNA of the CDR3: TGCGCCAGCAGCCAAGATTGGACAGGGATCTCCTACGAGCAGTACTTC. The chain employs TRBV4-3 and TRBJ2-7, with 8 bases that match TRBD1. V lost 0 bases to trimming and J lost 0 bases; unmatched junction nucleotides: 4. This CDR3 contains 16 residues. CDR1 is LGHNA and CDR2 is YSLEER in the germline V gene.

The chain carries TRBV7-9 and TRBJ2-2, with D maybe TRBD2 (5 bases). The CDR3 runs to 14 residues. V lost 6 bases and J 2 bases, leaving 10 bases between the germline ends. Per the germline V gene, CDR1 is SEHNR and CDR2 is FQNEAQ (reference sequence). The CDR3 loop reads CASRLPSNTGELFF. CDR3 DNA sequence: TGTGCCAGCAGACTCCCTAGCAACACCGGGGAGCTGTTTTTT.

With respect to this clone: A junction end diverges from the germline sequence, so it may reflect a read error. This rearrangement joins TRBV7-9 to TRBJ2-7; 9 nucleotides line up with TRBD1. Germline CDR1 reads SEHNR; CDR2 reads FQNEAQ (reference sequence). CDR3 length: 17 residues. CDR3 sequence reads: CSSSFYPNRDRVHEQYF. CDR3 bases: TGTTCCAGCAGCTTCTATCCAAACCGGGACAGGGTCCACGAGCAGTACTTC.

The chain is built from TRBV30 and TRBJ2-7, with 8 nucleotides matching TRBD1. V shed 2 bases, J shed 2 bases, and the junction held 5 bases outside the gene matches. Germline CDR1 GTSNPN, CDR2 SVGIG (reference sequence). The CDR3 loop spans 14 amino acids. The CDR3 spells CAWSFRTGPYEQYF. In DNA, the CDR3 is TGTGCCTGGAGTTTTAGGACAGGGCCCTACGAGCAGTACTTC.